This record covers a single T cell receptor (beta chain). Participant age was about 18 to 100 years, and participants resided in approximately 24 US areas. Membership in each cohort depended on participant-reported clinical history. The sample belongs to a study of blood T cell repertoires in COVID-19. Study overall: Sample material is recorded as cDNA or gDNA derived from T cells, B-cell-depleted T cells, or PBMCs.

Authors' data handling: By means of reference gene primer amplification, nucleated cell counts were estimated. Profiled with immunoSEQ multiplex PCR; TCRdb holds only in-frame clones, not every one. V, J and clone size reflect that table, while D and trimming were determined from the DNA. Here the sample spans some 500,000 clones, over 75% being singletons. Germline V gene sequence: CDR1 SGHRS, CDR2 YFSETQ. CDR3 size: 14 residues. V lost 0 bases to trimming and J lost 3 bases, with 10 bases between them. Specimen: PBMCs or T cells enriched from blood (not recorded which). This TCR derives from a woman in her 40s who had recovered from COVID-19. V gene TRBV5-1 combines with J gene TRBJ2-7; TRBD2 is a possible D gene (5 bases). CDR3 protein: CASSLEGAYYEQYF. CDR3 coding DNA: TGCGCCAGCAGCTTGGAGGGAGCCTACTACGAGCAGTACTTC.